A selection of T cell receptor beta chains follows, all from one sample in a study of cytomegalovirus exposure and HLA in healthy donors. Method: immunoSEQ multiplex PCR; TCRdb's copy keeps in-frame clones and lacks some. The data hold 150,000 or so clones, with about two thirds observed a single time. The sequencing input was PBMCs. These receptors were obtained from a woman younger than 35 in good health and CMV-seronegative. CDR3s include the opening cysteine and the closing phenylalanine or tryptophan. The D gene is left open where the match is weak. The size field is filled for only some rows; it gives once, few, many or a size class.

clone size	V gene	J gene	D gene	CDR3 protein	CDR3 DNA
NA	TRBV5-4	TRBJ2-2	NA	CASSPGNHGELFF	TGTGCCAGCAGCCCCGGGAATCACGGGGAGCTGTTTTTT
NA	TRBV18	TRBJ2-3	TRBD2	CASSPPSGGGTDTQYF	TGTGCCAGCTCACCACCTAGCGGGGGGGGCACAGATACGCAGTATTTT
NA	TRBV4-1	TRBJ2-3	NA	CASSLQGGTDTQYF	TGCGCCAGCAGCCTCCAAGGGGGCACAGATACGCAGTATTTT
NA	TRBV6-5	TRBJ2-1	NA	CASTLGGYNEQFF	TGTGCCAGCACCCTAGGGGGCTACAATGAGCAGTTCTTC
NA	TRBV7-9	TRBJ1-2	TRBD1	CSSSLQGIYGYTF	TGTTCCAGCAGCTTACAGGGGATCTATGGCTACACCTTC
NA	TRBV7-6	TRBJ1-1	NA	CASSLGGTNTEAFF	TGTGCCAGCAGCTTGGGGGGAACGAACACTGAAGCTTTCTTT
NA	TRBV5-5	TRBJ1-2	NA	CASSTGQSHGYTF	TGTGCCAGCAGCACCGGACAGTCTCATGGCTACACCTTC
NA	TRBV5-1	TRBJ2-5	NA	CASSPTGYEETQYF	TGCGCCAGCAGCCCGACAGGTTATGAAGAGACCCAGTACTTC
NA	TRBV5-6	TRBJ2-3	NA	CASSSLSTDTQYF	TGTGCCAGCAGCTCCTTAAGCACAGATACGCAGTATTTT
few	TRBV6-6	TRBJ1-5	NA	CASSWDISNQPQHF	TGTGCCAGCAGCTGGGACATTAGCAATCAGCCCCAGCATTTT
NA	TRBV28	TRBJ2-1	NA	CASSSLQREPNEQFF	TGTGCCAGCAGTTCCCTTCAACGGGAGCCTAATGAGCAGTTCTTC
few	TRBV4-2	TRBJ2-2	NA	CASSQRGGPAGELFF	TGTGCCAGCAGCCAGCGTGGGGGCCCGGCCGGGGAGCTGTTTTTT
NA	TRBV11-2	TRBJ2-1	TRBD2	CASSTSGPYNEQFF	TGTGCCAGCAGCACTAGCGGACCCTACAATGAGCAGTTCTTC
NA	TRBV27	TRBJ1-2	NA	CASSEGGGRGYTF	TGTGCCAGCAGTGAAGGGGGGGGGAGGGGCTACACCTTC
NA	TRBV19	TRBJ1-5	NA	CASSIRGIGGGYSNQPQHF	TGTGCCAGTAGTATACGGGGGATCGGCGGAGGATATAGCAATCAGCCCCAGCATTTT